This T cell receptor (beta chain) was captured by sequencing in a study of glioma-infiltrating T cells. About this clonotype itself: The conserved final phenylalanine or tryptophan is absent from the CDR3, which likely points to a read error.

V was clipped by 3 bases and J by 11 bases, with 14 bases between them. CDR1 and CDR2 from the germline V gene are DFQATT and SNEGSKA (reference sequence). The CDR3 has 12 residues. The iRepertoire nested amplicon-rescue multiplex PCR amplified TCR alpha and beta CDR3s from RNA. TCRdb re-called the multiplex PCR reads with MiXCR, one entry per CDR3 protein. This sample has 90,000 to 100,000 distinct CDR3 sequences, with around 37% found just once. This receptor was obtained from a human donor with low-grade glioma or glioblastoma, undergoing nonglioma brain surgery, or in good health (not recorded which). This rearrangement joins TRBV20-1 to TRBJ1-5; D is undetermined. The sample comprised glioma tissue, nonneoplastic brain tissue, or PBMCs (not recorded which). CDR3 nucleotides: TGCAGTGCTAGTTGGGAACCAAAGGCCCAGCATTCT. Translating gives CSASWEPKAQHS.